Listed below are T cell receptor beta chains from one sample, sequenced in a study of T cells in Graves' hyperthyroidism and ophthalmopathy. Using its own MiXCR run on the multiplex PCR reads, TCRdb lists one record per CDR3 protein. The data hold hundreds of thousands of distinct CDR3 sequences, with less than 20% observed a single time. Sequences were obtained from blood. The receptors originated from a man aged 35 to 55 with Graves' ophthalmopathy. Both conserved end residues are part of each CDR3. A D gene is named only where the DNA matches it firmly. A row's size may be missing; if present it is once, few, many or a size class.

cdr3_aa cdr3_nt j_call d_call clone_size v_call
CASSFSSSGRAYEQYF TGTGCCAGCAGCTTTTCGTCTAGCGGGAGGGCATACGAGCAGTACTTC TRBJ2-7 TRBD2 many TRBV13
CASSPPAGNTGELFF TGTGCCAGCTCACCACCCGCGGGTAACACCGGGGAGCTGTTTTTT TRBJ2-2 . many TRBV18
CASSSSGIATDTQYF TGTGCCAGCTCATCCTCCGGGATAGCCACAGATACGCAGTATTTT TRBJ2-3 . many TRBV28
CAWRPDSFTEAFF TGTGCCTGGAGACCGGACAGTTTCACTGAAGCTTTCTTT TRBJ1-1 . many TRBV30
CASSLDRRHEEYF TGTGCCAGCAGCTTAGACAGGAGGCATGAGGAGTACTTC TRBJ2-7 . few TRBV7-9
CASSLGLQGTEAFF TGTGCCAGCAGCTTAGGCCTACAGGGGACTGAAGCTTTCTTT TRBJ1-1 TRBD1 many TRBV11-2
CASDPRDSLYNEQFF TGTGCCAGCGACCCCCGGGACAGCTTGTACAATGAGCAGTTCTTC TRBJ2-1 TRBD1 . TRBV6-2/TRBV6-3
CASSLWVPDTQYF TGTGCCAGCAGCTTATGGGTCCCAGATACGCAGTATTTT TRBJ2-3 . . TRBV7-9
CASSPREGANSPLHF TGTGCCAGCAGCCCTCGGGAGGGGGCGAATTCACCCCTCCACTTT TRBJ1-6 TRBD1 . TRBV7-9
CASSVAGTEAFF TGTGCCAGCAGCGTCGCGGGCACTGAAGCTTTCTTT TRBJ1-1 . many TRBV3-1
CSVGRDRGRRITDTQYF TGCAGCGTTGGTAGGGACCGGGGGAGAAGGATAACAGATACGCAGTATTTT TRBJ2-3 . many TRBV29-1
CASSLTELINIQYF TGTGCCAGCAGTTTAACGGAGCTGATAAACATTCAGTACTTC TRBJ2-4 . . TRBV12-3/TRBV12-4
CASSPLPQDTQYF TGTGCCAGTAGTCCTCTACCTCAGGATACGCAGTATTTT TRBJ2-3 . few TRBV19
CASSYGVGSYNSPLHF TGTGCCAGCAGTTACGGGGTAGGGTCCTATAATTCACCCCTCCACTTT TRBJ1-6 . . TRBV6-6
CASSLVTTSTDTQYF TGTGCCAGCAGCTTGGTGACTACCAGCACAGATACGCAGTATTTT TRBJ2-3 . few TRBV5-5
CASSLGGGGQFF TGTGCCAGCAGTTTGGGAGGGGGTGGGCAGTTCTTC TRBJ2-1 . many TRBV27
CASSYLRDIDQPQHF TGTGCCAGCAGTTATTTAAGGGACATCGATCAGCCCCAGCATTTT TRBJ1-5 . . TRBV6-2/TRBV6-3
CASSLKGLAAPDTQYF TGTGCCAGCAGCCTGAAGGGACTAGCGGCCCCGGATACGCAGTATTTT TRBJ2-3 TRBD2 many TRBV7-9
CASSYSRTGVNQPQHF TGTGCCAGCAGTTACTCGAGGACAGGGGTCAATCAGCCCCAGCATTTT TRBJ1-5 TRBD1 . TRBV6-6
CASSFREGGELFF TGTGCCAGCAGCTTTAGGGAGGGCGGGGAGCTGTTTTTT TRBJ2-2 TRBD2 many TRBV7-8
CASRASGGAFEQFF TGTGCCAGCAGGGCTAGCGGGGGGGCTTTTGAGCAGTTCTTC TRBJ2-1 TRBD2 . TRBV12-3/TRBV12-4
CASPGWGKSYGYTF TGTGCCAGCCCCGGGTGGGGGAAGAGCTATGGCTACACCTTC TRBJ1-2 . . TRBV3-2
CASSPGQVPVGYTF TGTGCCAGCTCACCAGGCCAGGTCCCTGTGGGCTACACCTTC TRBJ1-2 . few TRBV18
CASSPQPPGTYYEQYF TGTGCCAGCAGCCCACAACCTCCCGGGACCTACTACGAGCAGTACTTC TRBJ2-7 . . TRBV12-3/TRBV12-4
CASSLVGDGIYEQYF TGTGCCAGCAGCTTAGTAGGGGATGGGATCTACGAGCAGTACTTC TRBJ2-7 . few TRBV7-8
CASSESGSKYEQYF TGTGCCAGTAGTGAAAGCGGGAGTAAATACGAGCAGTACTTC TRBJ2-7 TRBD2 few TRBV19
CASSFLAGHTEQYF TGTGCCAGCAGCTTTCTAGCGGGACACACTGAGCAGTACTTC TRBJ2-7 TRBD2 . TRBV7-9
CSAARDRNSPLHF TGCAGTGCGGCCCGGGACAGAAATTCACCCCTCCACTTT TRBJ1-6 TRBD1 few TRBV20-1
CASSPGGTGTQYF TGCGCCAGCAGCCCGGGGGGCACAGGTACGCAGTATTTT TRBJ2-3 . . TRBV5-1
CASSVISGADTQYF TGTGCCAGCAGCGTAATTAGCGGGGCCGATACGCAGTATTTT TRBJ2-3 TRBD2 few TRBV11-2
CASSSLAGEGDTQYF TGTGCCAGCAGCTCACTAGCGGGGGAAGGAGATACGCAGTATTTT TRBJ2-3 TRBD2 many TRBV7-3
CVSSLRFSNQPQHF TGTGTCAGCAGCTTAAGGTTTAGCAATCAGCCCCAGCATTTT TRBJ1-5 . . TRBV7-8
CSAKAYRSYGYTF TGCAGTGCTAAGGCTTACCGTAGCTATGGCTACACCTTC TRBJ1-2 . . TRBV20-1
CATLAGGNQETQYF TGTGCCACCTTAGCGGGGGGGAACCAAGAGACCCAGTACTTC TRBJ2-5 TRBD2 few TRBV10-3
CASSGTFYEQYF TGTGCCAGCAGTGGGACGTTCTACGAGCAGTACTTC TRBJ2-7 . many TRBV28
CASSHSGRGLGDTQYF TGTGCCAGCAGTCATAGCGGGAGGGGCCTCGGAGATACGCAGTATTTT TRBJ2-3 TRBD2 many TRBV6-1
CASSLGRRATNEKLFF TGTGCCAGCAGCTTGGGCAGGCGTGCAACTAATGAAAAACTGTTTTTT TRBJ1-4 . . TRBV5-5
CASAPGANYGYTF TGCGCCAGCGCCCCTGGCGCCAACTATGGCTACACCTTC TRBJ1-2 . . TRBV5-1
CASRGGPNYGYTF TGTGCCAGCAGGGGAGGGCCTAACTATGGCTACACCTTC TRBJ1-2 . many TRBV6-1
CASSEGPTGELFF TGTGCCAGCTCCGAGGGTCCCACCGGGGAGCTGTTTTTT TRBJ2-2 . . TRBV2